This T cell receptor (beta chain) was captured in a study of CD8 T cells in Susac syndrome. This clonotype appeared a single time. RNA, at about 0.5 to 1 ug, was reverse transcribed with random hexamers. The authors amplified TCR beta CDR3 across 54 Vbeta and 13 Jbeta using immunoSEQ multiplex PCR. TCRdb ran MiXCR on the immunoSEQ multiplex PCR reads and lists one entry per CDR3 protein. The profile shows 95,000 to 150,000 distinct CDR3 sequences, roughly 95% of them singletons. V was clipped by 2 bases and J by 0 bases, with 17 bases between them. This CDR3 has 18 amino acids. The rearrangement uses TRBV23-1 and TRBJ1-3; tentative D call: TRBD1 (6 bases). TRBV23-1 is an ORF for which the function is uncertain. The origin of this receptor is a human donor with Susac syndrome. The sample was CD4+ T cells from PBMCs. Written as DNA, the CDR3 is TGCGCCAGCAGTCAACCAAGGGGGGGGCAGCCCTCTGGAAACACCATATATTTT. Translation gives CASSQPRGGQPSGNTIYF.